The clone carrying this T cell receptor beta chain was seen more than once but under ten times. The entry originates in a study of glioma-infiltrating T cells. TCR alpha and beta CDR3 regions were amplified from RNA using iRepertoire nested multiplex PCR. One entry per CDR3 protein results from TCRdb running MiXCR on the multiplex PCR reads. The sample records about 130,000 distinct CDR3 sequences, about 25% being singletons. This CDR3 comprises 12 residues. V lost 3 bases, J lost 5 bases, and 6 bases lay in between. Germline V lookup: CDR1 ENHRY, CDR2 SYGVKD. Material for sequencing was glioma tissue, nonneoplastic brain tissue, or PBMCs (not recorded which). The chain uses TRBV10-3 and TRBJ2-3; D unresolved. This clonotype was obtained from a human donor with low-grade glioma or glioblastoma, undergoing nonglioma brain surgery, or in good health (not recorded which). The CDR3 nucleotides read TGTGCCATCAGTGAAAGGGTAGATACGCAGTATTTT. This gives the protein CAISERVDTQYF.